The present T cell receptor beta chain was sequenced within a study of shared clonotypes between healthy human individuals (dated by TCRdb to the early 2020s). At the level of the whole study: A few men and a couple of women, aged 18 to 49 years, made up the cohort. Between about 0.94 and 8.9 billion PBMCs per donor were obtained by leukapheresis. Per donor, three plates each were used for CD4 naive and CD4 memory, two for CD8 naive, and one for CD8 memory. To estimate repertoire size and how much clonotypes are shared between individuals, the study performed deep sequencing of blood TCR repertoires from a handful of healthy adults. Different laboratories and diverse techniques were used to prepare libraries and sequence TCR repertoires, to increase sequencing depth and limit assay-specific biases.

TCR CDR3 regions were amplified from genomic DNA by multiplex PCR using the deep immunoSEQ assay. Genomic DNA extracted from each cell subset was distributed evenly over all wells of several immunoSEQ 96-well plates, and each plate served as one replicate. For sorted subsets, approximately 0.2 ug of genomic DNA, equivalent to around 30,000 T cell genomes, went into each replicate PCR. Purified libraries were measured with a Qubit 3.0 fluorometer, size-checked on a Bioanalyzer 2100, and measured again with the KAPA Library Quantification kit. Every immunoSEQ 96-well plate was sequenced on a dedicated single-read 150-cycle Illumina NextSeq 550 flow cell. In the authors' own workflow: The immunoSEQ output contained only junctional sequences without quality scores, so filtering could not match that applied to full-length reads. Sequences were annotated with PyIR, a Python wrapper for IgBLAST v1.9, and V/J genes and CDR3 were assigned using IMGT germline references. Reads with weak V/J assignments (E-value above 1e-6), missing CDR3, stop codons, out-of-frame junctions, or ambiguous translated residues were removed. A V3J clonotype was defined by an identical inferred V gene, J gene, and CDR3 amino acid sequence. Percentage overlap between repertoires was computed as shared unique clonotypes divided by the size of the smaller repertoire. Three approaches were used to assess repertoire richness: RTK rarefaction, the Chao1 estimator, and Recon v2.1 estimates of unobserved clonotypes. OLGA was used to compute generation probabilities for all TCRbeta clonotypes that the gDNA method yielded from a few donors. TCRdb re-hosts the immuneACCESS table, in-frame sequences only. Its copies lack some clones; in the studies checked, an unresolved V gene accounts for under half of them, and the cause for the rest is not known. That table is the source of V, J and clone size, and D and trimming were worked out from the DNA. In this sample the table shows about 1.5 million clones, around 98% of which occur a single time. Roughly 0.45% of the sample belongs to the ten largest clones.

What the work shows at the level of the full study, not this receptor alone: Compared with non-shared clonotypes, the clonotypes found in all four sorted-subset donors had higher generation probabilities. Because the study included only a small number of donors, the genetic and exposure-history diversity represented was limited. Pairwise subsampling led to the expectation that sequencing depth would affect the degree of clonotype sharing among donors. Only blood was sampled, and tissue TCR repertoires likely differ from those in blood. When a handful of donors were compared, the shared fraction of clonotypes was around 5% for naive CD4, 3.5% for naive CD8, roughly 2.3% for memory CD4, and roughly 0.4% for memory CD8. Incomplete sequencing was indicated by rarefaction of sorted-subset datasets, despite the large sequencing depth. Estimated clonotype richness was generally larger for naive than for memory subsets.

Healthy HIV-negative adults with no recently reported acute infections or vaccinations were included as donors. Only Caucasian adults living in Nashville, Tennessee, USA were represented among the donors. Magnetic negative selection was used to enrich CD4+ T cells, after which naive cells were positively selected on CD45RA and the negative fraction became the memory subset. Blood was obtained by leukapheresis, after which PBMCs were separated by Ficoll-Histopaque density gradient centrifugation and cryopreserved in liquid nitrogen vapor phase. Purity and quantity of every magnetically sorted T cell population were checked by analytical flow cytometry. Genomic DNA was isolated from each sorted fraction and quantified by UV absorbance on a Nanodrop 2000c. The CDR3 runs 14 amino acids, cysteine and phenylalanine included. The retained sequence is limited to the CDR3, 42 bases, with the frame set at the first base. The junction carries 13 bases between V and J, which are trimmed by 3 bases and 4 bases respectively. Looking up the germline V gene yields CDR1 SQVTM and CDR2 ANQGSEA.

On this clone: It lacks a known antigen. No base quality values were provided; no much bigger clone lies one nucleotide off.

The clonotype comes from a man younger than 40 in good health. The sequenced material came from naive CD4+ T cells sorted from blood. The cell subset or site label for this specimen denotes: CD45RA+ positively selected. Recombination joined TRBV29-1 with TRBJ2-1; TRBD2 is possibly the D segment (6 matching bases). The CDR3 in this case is CSVDREMDYNEQFF. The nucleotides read TGCAGCGTTGACCGGGAGATGGATTACAATGAGCAGTTCTTC.